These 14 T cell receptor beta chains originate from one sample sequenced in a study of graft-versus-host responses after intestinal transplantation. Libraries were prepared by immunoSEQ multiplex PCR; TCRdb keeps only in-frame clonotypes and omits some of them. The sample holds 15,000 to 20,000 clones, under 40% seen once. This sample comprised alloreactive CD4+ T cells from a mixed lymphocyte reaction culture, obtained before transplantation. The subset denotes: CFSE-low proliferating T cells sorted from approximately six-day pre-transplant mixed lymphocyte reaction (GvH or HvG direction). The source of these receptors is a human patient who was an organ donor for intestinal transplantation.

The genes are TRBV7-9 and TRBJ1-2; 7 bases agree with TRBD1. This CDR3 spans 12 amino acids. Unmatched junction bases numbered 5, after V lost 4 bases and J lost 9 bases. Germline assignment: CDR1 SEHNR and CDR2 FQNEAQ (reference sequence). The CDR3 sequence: CASSSTGLSYTF. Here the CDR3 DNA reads TGTGCCAGCAGCTCGACAGGGTTGAGCTACACCTTC.

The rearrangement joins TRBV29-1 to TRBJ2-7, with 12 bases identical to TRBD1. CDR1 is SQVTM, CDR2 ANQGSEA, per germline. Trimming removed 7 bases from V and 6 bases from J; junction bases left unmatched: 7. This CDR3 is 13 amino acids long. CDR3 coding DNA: TGCAGCGCAGAGGGGACAGGGGGCCCCGAGCAGTACTTC. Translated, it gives CSAEGTGGPEQYF.

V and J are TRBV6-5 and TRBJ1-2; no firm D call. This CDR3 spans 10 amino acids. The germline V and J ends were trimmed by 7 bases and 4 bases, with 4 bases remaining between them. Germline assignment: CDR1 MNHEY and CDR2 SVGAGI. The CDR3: CASKSYGYTF. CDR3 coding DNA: TGTGCCAGCAAATCCTATGGCTACACCTTC.

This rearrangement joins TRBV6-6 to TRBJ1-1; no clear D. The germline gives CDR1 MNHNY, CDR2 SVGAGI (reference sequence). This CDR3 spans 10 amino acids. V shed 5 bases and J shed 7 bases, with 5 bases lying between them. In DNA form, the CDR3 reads TGTGCCAGCAGTAACGGTGAAGCTTTCTTT. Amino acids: CASSNGEAFF.

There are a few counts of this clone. The CDR3 is CASSPPGVTEAFF. As DNA, the CDR3 is TGTGCCAGCAGTCCCCCAGGGGTCACTGAAGCTTTCTTT. This chain links TRBV6-6 with TRBJ1-1, with D perhaps matching TRBD1 (6 bases). Germline CDR1 reads MNHNY; CDR2 reads SVGAGI (reference sequence). Trimming removed 5 bases from V and 4 bases from J, with 11 bases in between. This CDR3 has 13 amino acids.

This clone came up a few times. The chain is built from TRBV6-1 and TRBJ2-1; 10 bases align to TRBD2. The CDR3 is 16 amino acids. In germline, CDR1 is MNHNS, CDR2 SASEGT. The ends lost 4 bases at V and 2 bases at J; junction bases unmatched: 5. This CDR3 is CASSVNLAGAYNEQFF. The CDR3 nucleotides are TGTGCCAGCAGTGTAAATCTAGCGGGAGCCTACAATGAGCAGTTCTTC.

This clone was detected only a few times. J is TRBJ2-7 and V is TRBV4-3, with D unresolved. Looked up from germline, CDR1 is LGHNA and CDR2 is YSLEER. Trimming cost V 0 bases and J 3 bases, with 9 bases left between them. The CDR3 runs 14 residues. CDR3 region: CASSQDPVSYEQYF. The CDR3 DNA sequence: TGCGCCAGCAGCCAAGACCCGGTGAGCTACGAGCAGTACTTC.

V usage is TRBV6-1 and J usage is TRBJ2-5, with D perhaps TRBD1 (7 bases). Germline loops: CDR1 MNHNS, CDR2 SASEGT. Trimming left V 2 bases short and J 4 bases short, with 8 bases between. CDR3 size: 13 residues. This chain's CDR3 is CASSEQGGETQYF. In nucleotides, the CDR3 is TGTGCCAGCAGTGAACAGGGGGGAGAGACCCAGTACTTC.

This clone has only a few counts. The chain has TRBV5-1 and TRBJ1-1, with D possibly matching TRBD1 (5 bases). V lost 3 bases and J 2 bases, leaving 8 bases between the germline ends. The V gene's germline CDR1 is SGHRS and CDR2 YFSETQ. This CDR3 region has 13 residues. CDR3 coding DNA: TGCGCCAGCAGCTCGGACACAAACACTGAAGCTTTCTTT. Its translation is CASSSDTNTEAFF.

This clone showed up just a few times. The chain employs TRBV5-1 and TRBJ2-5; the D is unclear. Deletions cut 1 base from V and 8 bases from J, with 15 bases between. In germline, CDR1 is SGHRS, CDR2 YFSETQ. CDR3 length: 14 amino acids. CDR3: CASSLSLPQGTQYF. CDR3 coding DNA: TGCGCCAGCAGCTTGAGTCTACCCCAAGGTACCCAGTACTTC.

The CDR3 DNA is TGTGCCAGCAGCTTCTGGCGGGAGGGGGAAGAGACCCAGTACTTC. Encoded protein: CASSFWREGEETQYF. The chain links TRBV7-9 to TRBJ2-5; 9 bases are a match to TRBD2. The J segment lost 3 bases and the V segment lost 3 bases, leaving 5 bases of the junction unmatched. The V gene's germline CDR1 is SEHNR and CDR2 FQNEAQ (reference sequence). The CDR3 has 15 residues.

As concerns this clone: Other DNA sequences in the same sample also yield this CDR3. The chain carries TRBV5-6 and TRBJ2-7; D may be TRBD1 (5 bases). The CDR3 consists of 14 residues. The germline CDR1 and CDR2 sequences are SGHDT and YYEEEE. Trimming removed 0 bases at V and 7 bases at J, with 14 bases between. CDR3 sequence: CASSLGPGLGEQYF. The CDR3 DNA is TGTGCCAGCAGCTTGGGGCCAGGGTTGGGGGAGCAGTACTTC.

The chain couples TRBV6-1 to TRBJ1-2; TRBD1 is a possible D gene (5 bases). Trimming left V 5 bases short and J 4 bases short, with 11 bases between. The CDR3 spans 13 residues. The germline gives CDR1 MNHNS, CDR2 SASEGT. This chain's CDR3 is CASSPSGSYGYTF. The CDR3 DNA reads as TGTGCCAGCAGTCCGTCAGGGTCCTATGGCTACACCTTC.

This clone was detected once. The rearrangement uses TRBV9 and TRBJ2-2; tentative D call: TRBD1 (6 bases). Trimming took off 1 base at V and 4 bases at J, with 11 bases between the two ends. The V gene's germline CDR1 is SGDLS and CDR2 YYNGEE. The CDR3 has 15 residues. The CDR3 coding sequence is TGTGCCAGCAGCGTACAGGGGTTGAGCACCGGGGAGCTGTTTTTT. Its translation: CASSVQGLSTGELFF.